This T cell receptor (beta chain) was retrieved from a study of cytomegalovirus exposure and HLA in healthy donors. Notes on the study in general: Most TCR sequences showed up rarely, but some public TCRs showed up in many donors.

Amplification used 60 Vbeta primers and 13 Jbeta primers. Repertoires were generated with immunoSEQ multiplex PCR, while TCRdb's copy carries only in-frame clones and drops some. The sample includes approximately 150,000 clones. Points on this clone: Its antigen is still unknown.

The CDR3 length is 16 residues. Germline values: CDR1 MNHEY, CDR2 SVGAGI. V lost 5 bases, J lost 3 bases, and 16 bases lay in between. Sequenced material: PBMCs. The clonotype originates from a male donor in good health and CMV-seronegative. The chain links TRBV6-5 to TRBJ1-4; weak D call: TRBD1 (6 bases). The DNA for the CDR3 is TGTGCCAGCAGTCACTACAGGGACGGGCCTAATGAAAAACTGTTTTTT. It yields the protein CASSHYRDGPNEKLFF.